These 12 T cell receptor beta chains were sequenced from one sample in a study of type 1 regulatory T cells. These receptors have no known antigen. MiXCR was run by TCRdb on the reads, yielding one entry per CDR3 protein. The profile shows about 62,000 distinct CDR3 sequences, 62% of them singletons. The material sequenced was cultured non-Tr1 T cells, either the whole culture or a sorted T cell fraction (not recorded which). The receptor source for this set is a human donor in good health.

The DNA of the CDR3 is TGCAGTGCTAGAGAACCTAGTGGGACAGATACGCAGTATTTT. Its translation is CSAREPSGTDTQYF. The chain joins TRBV20-1 to TRBJ2-3; D is ambiguous. The CDR3 length is 14 residues. Per the germline V gene, CDR1 is DFQATT and CDR2 is SNEGSKA (reference sequence). V lost 0 bases and J 3 bases, leaving 10 bases between the germline ends.

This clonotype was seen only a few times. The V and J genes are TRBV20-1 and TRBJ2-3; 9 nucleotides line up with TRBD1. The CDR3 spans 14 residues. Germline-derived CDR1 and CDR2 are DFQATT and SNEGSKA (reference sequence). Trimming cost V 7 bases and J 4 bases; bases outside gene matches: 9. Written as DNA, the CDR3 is TGCAGTGGCACCGGGACAGGGAAACCAGATACGCAGTATTTT. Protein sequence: CSGTGTGKPDTQYF.

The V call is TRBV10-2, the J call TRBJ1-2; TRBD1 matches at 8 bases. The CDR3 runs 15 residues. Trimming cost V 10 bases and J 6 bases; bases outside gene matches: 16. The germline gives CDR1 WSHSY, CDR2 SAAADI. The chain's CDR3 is CATSVSRTGSDGYTF. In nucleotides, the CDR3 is TGCGCCACCTCAGTGAGTAGGACAGGGAGCGATGGCTACACCTTC.

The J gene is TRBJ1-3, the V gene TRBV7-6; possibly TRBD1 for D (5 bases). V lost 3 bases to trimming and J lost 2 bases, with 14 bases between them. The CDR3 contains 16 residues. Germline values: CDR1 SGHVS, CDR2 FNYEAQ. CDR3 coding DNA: TGTGCCAGCAGCTTGGGACCCCGAGGGGCTGGAAACACCATATATTTT. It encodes CASSLGPRGAGNTIYF.

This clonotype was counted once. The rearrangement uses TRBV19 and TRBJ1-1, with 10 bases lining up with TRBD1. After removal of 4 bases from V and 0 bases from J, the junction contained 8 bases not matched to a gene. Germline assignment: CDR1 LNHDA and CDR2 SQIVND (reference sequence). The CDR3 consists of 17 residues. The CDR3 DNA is TGTGCCAGTAGTAGAGGGACAGGGGACCTCATGAACACTGAAGCTTTCTTT. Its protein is CASSRGTGDLMNTEAFF.

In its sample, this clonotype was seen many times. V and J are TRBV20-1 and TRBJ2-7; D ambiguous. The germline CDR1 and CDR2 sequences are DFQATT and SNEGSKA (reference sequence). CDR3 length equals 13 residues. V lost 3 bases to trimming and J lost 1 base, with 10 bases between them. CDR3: CSARSVASYEQYF. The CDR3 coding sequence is TGCAGTGCTAGGTCGGTGGCGTCCTACGAGCAGTACTTC.

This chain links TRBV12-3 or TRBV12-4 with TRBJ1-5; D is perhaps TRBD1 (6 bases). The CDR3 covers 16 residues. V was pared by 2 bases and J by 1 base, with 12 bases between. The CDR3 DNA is TGTGCCAGCAGTTTATCCCGACAGGAAAGCAATCAGCCCCAGCATTTT. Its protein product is CASSLSRQESNQPQHF.

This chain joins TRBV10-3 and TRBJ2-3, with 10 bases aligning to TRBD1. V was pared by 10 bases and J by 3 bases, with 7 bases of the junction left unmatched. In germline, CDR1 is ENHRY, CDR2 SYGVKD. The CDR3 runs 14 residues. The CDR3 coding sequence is TGTGCCACCAAGCCGGGACAGGGGACAGATACGCAGTATTTT. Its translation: CATKPGQGTDTQYF.

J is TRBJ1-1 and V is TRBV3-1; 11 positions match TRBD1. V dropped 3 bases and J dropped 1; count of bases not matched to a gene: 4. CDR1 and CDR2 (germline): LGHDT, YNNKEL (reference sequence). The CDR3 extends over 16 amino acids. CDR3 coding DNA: TGTGCCAGCAGCCAGACGGACAGGGGGCAGAACACTGAAGCTTTCTTT. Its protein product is CASSQTDRGQNTEAFF.

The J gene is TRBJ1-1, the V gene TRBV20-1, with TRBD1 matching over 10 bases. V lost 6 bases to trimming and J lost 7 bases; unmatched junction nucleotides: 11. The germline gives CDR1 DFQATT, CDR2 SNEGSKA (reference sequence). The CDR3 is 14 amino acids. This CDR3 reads CSALRQGAGNEAFF. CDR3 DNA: TGCAGTGCCCTTAGACAGGGGGCCGGCAATGAAGCTTTCTTT.

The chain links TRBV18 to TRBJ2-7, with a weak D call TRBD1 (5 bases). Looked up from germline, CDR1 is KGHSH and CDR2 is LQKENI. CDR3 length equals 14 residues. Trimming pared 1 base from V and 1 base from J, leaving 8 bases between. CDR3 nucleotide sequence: TGTGCCAGCTCACCACAGACAGTTTCCTACGAGCAGTACTTC. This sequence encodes CASSPQTVSYEQYF. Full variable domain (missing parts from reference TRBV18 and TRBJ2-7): NAGVMQNPRHLVRRRGQEARLRCSPMKGHSHVYWYRQLPEEGLKFMVYLQKENIIDESGMPKERFSAEFPKEGPSILRIQQVVRGDSAAYFCASSPQTVSYEQYFGPGTRLTVT.

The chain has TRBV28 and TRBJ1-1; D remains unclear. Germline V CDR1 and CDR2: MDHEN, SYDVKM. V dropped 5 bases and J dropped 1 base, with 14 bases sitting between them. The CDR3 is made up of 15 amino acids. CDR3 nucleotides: TGTGCCAGCAGTCCCTCTTCCGTAGAGAACACTGAAGCTTTCTTT. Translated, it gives CASSPSSVENTEAFF.